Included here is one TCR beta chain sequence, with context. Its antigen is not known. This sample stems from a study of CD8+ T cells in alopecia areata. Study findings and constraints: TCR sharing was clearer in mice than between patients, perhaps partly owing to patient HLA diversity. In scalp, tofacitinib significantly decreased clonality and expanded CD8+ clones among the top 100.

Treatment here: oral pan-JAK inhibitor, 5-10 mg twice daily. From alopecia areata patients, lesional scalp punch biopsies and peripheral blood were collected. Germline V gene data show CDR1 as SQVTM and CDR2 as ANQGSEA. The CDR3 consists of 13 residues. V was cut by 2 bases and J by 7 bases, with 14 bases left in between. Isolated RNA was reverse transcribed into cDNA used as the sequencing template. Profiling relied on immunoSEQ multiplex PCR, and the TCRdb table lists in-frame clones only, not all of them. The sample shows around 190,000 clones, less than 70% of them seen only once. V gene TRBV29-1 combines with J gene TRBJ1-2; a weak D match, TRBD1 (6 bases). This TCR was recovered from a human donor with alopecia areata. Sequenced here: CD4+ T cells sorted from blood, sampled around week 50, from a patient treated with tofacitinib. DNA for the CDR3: TGCAGCGTTGAACCCAGGGGTCAGGTTGGCTACACCTTC. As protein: CSVEPRGQVGYTF.